These 32 T cell receptor beta chains came from one sample sequenced in a study of T cells expressing NK-cell markers. No DNA is given; TCRdb re-called the 5' RACE reads and lists each CDR3 protein once. In total, the table holds 20,000 to 25,000 distinct CDR3 sequences. Sequenced material: blood T cells: a sorted CD56 or NKG2C T cell subset, CD4+ or CD8+ T cells, or bulk PBMC T cells (not recorded which). The receptors originated from a man aged 18 to 70 in good health.

The chain couples TRBV2 to TRBJ2-7. The CDR3 is made up of 14 amino acids. The V gene's germline CDR1 is SNHLY and CDR2 FYNNEI. CDR3 amino acids: CASSAFQSSYEQYF.

The V and J genes are TRBV28 and TRBJ2-1; the D call of TRBD1 rests on TCRdb alone, since no DNA is present to check it. Germline V gives CDR1 MDHEN, CDR2 SYDVKM. The CDR3 spans 12 residues. This CDR3 reads CASSPRWGPEFF.

V is TRBV7-2 and J is TRBJ2-3; the D call of TRBD2 rests on TCRdb alone, since no DNA is present to check it. The germline CDR1 and CDR2 sequences are SGHTA and FQGNSA. The CDR3 totals 14 residues. CDR3: CASRSGRSGDTQYF.

The gene calls are TRBV20-1 and TRBJ2-7; the TCRdb call, TRBD1, lacks DNA for checking. The CDR3 is 12 amino acids. Germline CDR1 is DFQATT and CDR2 is SNEGSKA (reference sequence). CDR3 in amino acids: CSAPGRPLGEYF.

V is TRBV5-1 and J is TRBJ2-3; TCRdb outputs TRBD2, but without DNA this stays unchecked. The CDR3 spans 16 residues. Germline V gene lookup returns CDR1 SGHRS and CDR2 YFSETQ. The CDR3 is CASSSGTSGGADTQYF.

The chain carries TRBV7-8 and TRBJ1-4; TCRdb's assignment of TRBD1 cannot be checked, as there is no DNA. The CDR3 contains 15 residues. The germline CDR1 and CDR2 sequences are SGHVS and FQNEAQ. CDR3 in amino acids: CASSPEQGFHEKLFF.

The chain combines TRBV3-1 with TRBJ2-7; checking the TCRdb D call of TRBD1 is not possible without DNA. CDR1 and CDR2 (germline): LGHDT, YNNKEL (reference sequence). CDR3 length: 15 amino acids. The CDR3 here is CASSPPHRTGVEQYF.

V gene TRBV20-1 combines with J gene TRBJ2-7; TCRdb's D gene call, TRBD2, goes unchecked for lack of DNA. CDR1 is DFQATT and CDR2 is SNEGSKA in the germline V gene (reference sequence). The CDR3 contains 16 residues. CDR3 sequence reads: CSARERAGGGLSEQYF.

The V call is TRBV7-9, the J call TRBJ2-7; TCRdb indicates TRBD1, and absent DNA this call remains unverified. CDR1 is SEHNR and CDR2 is FQNEAQ in the germline V gene (reference sequence). The CDR3 consists of 13 residues. Here the CDR3 reads CASSFPTEREQYF.

The chain combines TRBV4-3 with TRBJ1-2. The V gene's germline CDR1 is LGHNA and CDR2 YSLEER. The CDR3 length is 15 residues. The CDR3 here is CASSRTAAHNYGYTF.

The J gene is TRBJ1-2, the V gene TRBV20-1; with no DNA, the TCRdb D assignment of TRBD1 cannot be verified. The CDR3 contains 15 residues. Germline V gene data show CDR1 as DFQATT and CDR2 as SNEGSKA (reference sequence). This chain's CDR3 is CSANGQGLPNYGYTF.

The chain is built from TRBV9 and TRBJ2-7. The length of the CDR3 is 16 residues. Germline-derived CDR1 and CDR2 are SGDLS and YYNGEE. The CDR3 here is CASSGGVDHGTYEQYF.

This CDR3 reads CSVRSGGRETQYF. This chain joins TRBV29-1 and TRBJ2-5; TCRdb gives TRBD1 as the D gene, but with no DNA this cannot be confirmed. Germline CDR1 SQVTM, CDR2 ANQGSEA. The CDR3 totals 13 residues.

The chain is built from TRBV3-1 and TRBJ1-6; the TCRdb call, TRBD1, lacks DNA for checking. The CDR3 has 14 amino acids. Germline V gene sequence: CDR1 LGHDT, CDR2 YNNKEL (reference sequence). This CDR3 is CASSSRQAGSPLHF.

The rearrangement uses TRBV14 and TRBJ2-1; TCRdb picks TRBD1, but there is no DNA to check that call. The V gene's germline CDR1 is SGHDN and CDR2 FVKESK. CDR3 length: 12 amino acids. Here the CDR3 reads CASSRQGDEQFF.

The chain couples TRBV6-5 to TRBJ1-1; absent DNA, TCRdb's TRBD1 call cannot be checked. The CDR3 length is 14 residues. Germline assignment: CDR1 MNHEY and CDR2 SVGAGI. CDR3 region: CASSWERPNTEAFF.

The chain combines TRBV4-1 with TRBJ1-4. Germline V gives CDR1 MGHRA, CDR2 YSYEKL. This CDR3 has 14 residues. This CDR3 is CASSQFWFYEKLFF.

This chain uses TRBV20-1 with TRBJ2-7. The CDR3 is 16 residues long. Per the germline V gene, CDR1 is DFQATT and CDR2 is SNEGSKA (reference sequence). This CDR3 is CSASSAKTIPPYEQYF.

The genes are TRBV4-3 and TRBJ1-2. The germline V gene has CDR1 LGHNA and CDR2 YSLEER. The length of the CDR3 is 14 residues. The CDR3 here is CASSHRGSRYGYTF.

CDR3 sequence reads: CASRSSAGAITDTQYF. This sequence joins TRBV4-3 and TRBJ2-3; checking the TCRdb D call of TRBD2 is not possible without DNA. Germline V lookup: CDR1 LGHNA, CDR2 YSLEER. This CDR3 is built from 16 residues.

V usage is TRBV6-1 and J usage is TRBJ2-1; TCRdb picks TRBD2, but there is no DNA to check that call. This CDR3 is built from 17 residues. Germline V gives CDR1 MNHNS, CDR2 SASEGT. CDR3 region: CASSQYRLAGRVDEQFF.

This rearrangement joins TRBV3-1 to TRBJ2-7; TCRdb's D call of TRBD1 is untestable without DNA. The CDR3 is 15 residues long. Germline CDR1 LGHDT, CDR2 YNNKEL (reference sequence). The CDR3 is CASSPGGGGPYEQYF.

This clonotype is called medium-sized based on its frequency. CDR3 loop: CSARTVRGDTEAFF. The chain links TRBV20-1 to TRBJ1-1; with no DNA, the TCRdb D assignment of TRBD1 cannot be verified. The CDR3 totals 14 residues. Germline V gene lookup returns CDR1 DFQATT and CDR2 SNEGSKA (reference sequence).

The rearrangement uses TRBV6-1 and TRBJ2-2; TCRdb gives TRBD1 as the D gene, but with no DNA this cannot be confirmed. The CDR3 covers 14 residues. Germline V gene lookup returns CDR1 MNHNS and CDR2 SASEGT. CDR3 residues: CAIGQVANTGELFF.

V gene TRBV10-3 combines with J gene TRBJ1-1; the D call from TCRdb, TRBD1, cannot be confirmed without DNA. This CDR3 is built from 17 residues. Germline V gives CDR1 ENHRY, CDR2 SYGVKD. CDR3 protein: CAISESSGQGARDEAFF.

J is TRBJ1-1 and V is TRBV6-5; TCRdb indicates TRBD1, and absent DNA this call remains unverified. The CDR3 is 16 amino acids. Germline values: CDR1 MNHEY, CDR2 SVGAGI. This CDR3 reads CASSSGDTRGMEEAFF.

The chain employs TRBV28 and TRBJ1-3; as DNA is missing, the TRBD1 call by TCRdb cannot be tested. Germline values: CDR1 MDHEN, CDR2 SYDVKM. This CDR3 is 16 amino acids long. Here the CDR3 reads CASGTGGLASGNTIYF.

V is TRBV15 and J is TRBJ2-1; the D gene TCRdb calls, TRBD2, cannot be checked with no DNA. Germline lookup yields CDR1 LNHNV and CDR2 YYDKDF (reference sequence). This CDR3 is built from 14 residues. The CDR3 here is CATSFTGSYNEQFF. Full variable domain (missing parts from reference TRBV15 and TRBJ2-1): DAMVIQNPRYQVTQFGKPVTLSCSQTLNHNVMYWYQQKSSQAPKLLFHYYDKDFNNEADTPDNFQSRRPNTSFCFLDIRSPGLGDTAMYLCATSFTGSYNEQFFGPGTRLTVL.

The chain has TRBV4-2 and TRBJ2-6; TCRdb calls TRBD1, which cannot be checked without DNA. The germline V gene encodes CDR1 LGHNA and CDR2 YNFKEQ. The CDR3 spans 15 residues. The CDR3 sequence: CASSVSPLPANVLTF.

The chain employs TRBV20-1 and TRBJ2-1; no DNA is available, so the TRBD2 call from TCRdb remains unchecked. The CDR3 runs to 13 residues. Per germline, CDR1 DFQATT and CDR2 SNEGSKA (reference sequence). This CDR3 is CSASLAGLDEQFF.

V usage is TRBV28 and J usage is TRBJ2-3; the TRBD1 assignment by TCRdb is unverifiable without DNA. CDR1 is MDHEN and CDR2 is SYDVKM in the germline V gene. The CDR3 contains 18 residues. CDR3 amino acids: CASSLLGGGNFPPDTQYF.

The V call is TRBV7-8, the J call TRBJ2-2. This CDR3 is built from 15 residues. Germline V gene data show CDR1 as SGHVS and CDR2 as FQNEAQ. CDR3 residues: CASSLLQMNTGELFF.